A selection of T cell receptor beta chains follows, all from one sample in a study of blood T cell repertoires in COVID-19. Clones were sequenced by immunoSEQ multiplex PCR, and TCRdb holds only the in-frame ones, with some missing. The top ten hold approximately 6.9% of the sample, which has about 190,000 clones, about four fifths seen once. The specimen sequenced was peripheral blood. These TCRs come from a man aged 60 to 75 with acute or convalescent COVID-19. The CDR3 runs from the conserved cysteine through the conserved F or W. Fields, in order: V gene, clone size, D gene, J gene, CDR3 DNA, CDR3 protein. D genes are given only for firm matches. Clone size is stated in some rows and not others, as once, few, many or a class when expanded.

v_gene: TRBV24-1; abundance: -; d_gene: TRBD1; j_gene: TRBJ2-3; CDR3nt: TGTGCCACGTCTGTTCCTGGACAGGGCACCACAGATACGCAGTATTTT; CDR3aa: CATSVPGQGTTDTQYF
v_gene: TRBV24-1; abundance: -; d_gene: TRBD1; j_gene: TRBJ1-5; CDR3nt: TGTGCCACCAGTGATCAGGGACAGATAAATCAGCCCCAGCATTTT; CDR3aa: CATSDQGQINQPQHF
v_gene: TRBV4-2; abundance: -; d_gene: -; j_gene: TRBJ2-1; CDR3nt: TGTGCCAGCAGCCAAGATGAGTTCCGGACAGCCTACAATGAGCAGTTCTTC; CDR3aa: CASSQDEFRTAYNEQFF
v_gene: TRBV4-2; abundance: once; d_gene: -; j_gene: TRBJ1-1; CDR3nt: TGTGCCAGCAGCCAAGTCGGGAACACTGAAGCTTTCTTT; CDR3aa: CASSQVGNTEAFF
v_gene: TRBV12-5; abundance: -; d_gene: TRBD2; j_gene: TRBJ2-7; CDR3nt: TGTGCTAGTGGGGACGGACTAGCGGGATCATACCAGTACTTC; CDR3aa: CASGDGLAGSYQYF
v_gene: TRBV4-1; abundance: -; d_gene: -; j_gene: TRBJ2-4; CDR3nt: TGCGCCAGCAGCCCCCCCGGGATGGACGTAATTCAGTACTTC; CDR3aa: CASSPPGMDVIQYF
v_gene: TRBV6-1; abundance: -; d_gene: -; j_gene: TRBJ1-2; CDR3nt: TGTGCCAGCAGTGAAAACCCCCCACAGACAAGGGGTGGCTACACCTTC; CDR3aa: CASSENPPQTRGGYTF
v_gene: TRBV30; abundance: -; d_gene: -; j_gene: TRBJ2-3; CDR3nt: TGTGCCTGGCTAAGAAACACAGATACGCAGTATTTT; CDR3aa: CAWLRNTDTQYF
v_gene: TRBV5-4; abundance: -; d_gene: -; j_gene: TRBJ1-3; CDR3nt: TGTGCCAGCAGCTCTTCAGGGTGGGGAAACACCATATATTTT; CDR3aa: CASSSSGWGNTIYF
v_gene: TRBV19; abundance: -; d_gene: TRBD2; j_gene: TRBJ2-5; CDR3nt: TGTGCCAGTAGTGTGAGGGAGGGCGATTCCGAAGAGACCCAGTACTTC; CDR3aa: CASSVREGDSEETQYF
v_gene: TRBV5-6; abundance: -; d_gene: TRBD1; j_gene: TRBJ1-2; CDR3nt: TGTGCCAGCAGCTTGGGACAGGGGGCCAGGGGCTACACCTTC; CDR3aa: CASSLGQGARGYTF
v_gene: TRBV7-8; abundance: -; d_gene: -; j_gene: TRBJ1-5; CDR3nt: TGTGCCAGCAGCCCGGAGGGAAGTAAGATGAGCAATCAGCCCCAGCATTTT; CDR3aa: CASSPEGSKMSNQPQHF
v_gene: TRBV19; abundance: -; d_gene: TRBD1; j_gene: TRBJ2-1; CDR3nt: TGTGCCAGTAGTCCCCGACAGGGGGCGGCCTACAATGAGCAGTTCTTC; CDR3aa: CASSPRQGAAYNEQFF
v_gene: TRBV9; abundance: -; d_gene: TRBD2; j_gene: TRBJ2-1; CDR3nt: TGTGCCAGCAGCGTAGGGGGTAGCGGGGACTATGAGCAGTTCTTC; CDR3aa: CASSVGGSGDYEQFF
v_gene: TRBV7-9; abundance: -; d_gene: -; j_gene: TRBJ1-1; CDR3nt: TGTGCCAGCAGCTTATTTCGGGGGGTGGCTTTCTTT; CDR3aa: CASSLFRGVAFF
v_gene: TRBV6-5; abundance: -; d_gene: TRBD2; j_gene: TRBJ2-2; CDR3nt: TGTGCCAGCAGAAGGACTAGCGGGAACTCCGGGGAGCTGTTTTTT; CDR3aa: CASRRTSGNSGELFF
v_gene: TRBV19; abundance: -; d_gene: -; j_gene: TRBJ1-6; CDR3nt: TGTGCCAGTACCTCGGGGGTGGGCGATAATTCACCCCTCCACTTT; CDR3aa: CASTSGVGDNSPLHF
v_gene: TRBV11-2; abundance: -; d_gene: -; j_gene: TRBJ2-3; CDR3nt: TGTGCCAGCAGCCCCACCCCCGTCTGGGGGGAGGTAGATACGCAGTATTTT; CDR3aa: CASSPTPVWGEVDTQYF
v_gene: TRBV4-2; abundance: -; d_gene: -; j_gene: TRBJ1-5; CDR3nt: TGTGCCAGCAGCCAAGTGGACAGAGACAATCAGCCCCAGCATTTT; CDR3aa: CASSQVDRDNQPQHF
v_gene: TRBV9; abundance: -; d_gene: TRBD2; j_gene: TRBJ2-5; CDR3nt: TGTGCCAGCAGCGCCGGGGGGGCCTACCAAGAGACCCAGTACTTC; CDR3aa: CASSAGGAYQETQYF
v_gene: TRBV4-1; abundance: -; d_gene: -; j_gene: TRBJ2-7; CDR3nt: TGCGCCAGCAGCCAGGGCCACTCCCAGCAGGGGATCTACGAGCAGTACTTC; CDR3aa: CASSQGHSQQGIYEQYF
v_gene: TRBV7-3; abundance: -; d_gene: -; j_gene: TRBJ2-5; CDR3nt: TGTGCCAGTAGCCCAGACAGGCGAGAGACCCAGTACTTC; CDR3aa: CASSPDRRETQYF
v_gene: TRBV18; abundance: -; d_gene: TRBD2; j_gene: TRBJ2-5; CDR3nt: TGTGCCAGCTCAATTTCGACGGGAGGGGAGACCCAGTACTTC; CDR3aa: CASSISTGGETQYF
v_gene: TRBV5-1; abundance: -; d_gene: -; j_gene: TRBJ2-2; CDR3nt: TGCGCCAGCAGCTTCTCACAGGGTGGTACCGGGGAGCTGTTTTTT; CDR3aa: CASSFSQGGTGELFF
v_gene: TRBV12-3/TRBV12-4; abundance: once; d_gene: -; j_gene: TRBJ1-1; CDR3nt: TGTGCCAGCAGTCCTGGACAAGACACTGAAGCTTTCTTT; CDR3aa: CASSPGQDTEAFF
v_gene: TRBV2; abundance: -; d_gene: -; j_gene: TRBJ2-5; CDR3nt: TGTGCCAGCAGTGAATATGAGACCCAGTACTTC; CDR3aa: CASSEYETQYF
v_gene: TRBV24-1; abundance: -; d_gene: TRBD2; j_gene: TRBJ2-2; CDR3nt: TGTGCCACCAGGGGACTAGCGGGAAACACCGGGGAGCTGTTTTTT; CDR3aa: CATRGLAGNTGELFF
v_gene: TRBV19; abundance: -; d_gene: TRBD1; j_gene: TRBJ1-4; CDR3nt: TGTGCCAGTAGTCAAGGGGACAGGGCGACTGGAAAACTGTTTTTT; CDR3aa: CASSQGDRATGKLFF
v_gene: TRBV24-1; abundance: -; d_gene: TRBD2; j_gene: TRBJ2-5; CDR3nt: TGTGCCACCAGGGGGGGCCCCTCTAGCGGGAGTCCGGGCGGAGAGACCCAGTACTTC; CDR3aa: CATRGGPSSGSPGGETQYF
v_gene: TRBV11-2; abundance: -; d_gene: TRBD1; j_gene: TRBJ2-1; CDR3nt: TGTGCCAGCAGATATGACAGGGAACTTCGCAATGAGCAGTTCTTC; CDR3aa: CASRYDRELRNEQFF
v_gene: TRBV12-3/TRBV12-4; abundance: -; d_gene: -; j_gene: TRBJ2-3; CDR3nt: TGTGCCAGCAGACGCCTGAGAGGAGATACGCAGTATTTT; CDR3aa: CASRRLRGDTQYF
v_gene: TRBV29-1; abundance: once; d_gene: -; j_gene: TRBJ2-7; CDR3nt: TGCAGCGTTGAAGCCGGGTCCTACGAGCAGTACTTC; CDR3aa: CSVEAGSYEQYF
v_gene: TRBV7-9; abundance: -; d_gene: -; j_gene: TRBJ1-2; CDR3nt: TGTGCACTCGCGGAGGGGAGCGGCTACACCTTC; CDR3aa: CALAEGSGYTF
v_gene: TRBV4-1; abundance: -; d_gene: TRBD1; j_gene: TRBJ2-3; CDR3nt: TGCGCCAGCAGACTGACAGGGGGAATTAGACCGGGCACAGATACGCAGTATTTT; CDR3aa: CASRLTGGIRPGTDTQYF
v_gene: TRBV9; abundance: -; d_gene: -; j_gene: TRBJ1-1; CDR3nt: TGTGCCAGCACGAGAGGGGGGGATTCGAACACTGAAGCTTTCTTT; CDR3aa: CASTRGGDSNTEAFF
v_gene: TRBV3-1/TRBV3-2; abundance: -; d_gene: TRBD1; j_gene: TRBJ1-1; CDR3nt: TGTGCCAGCAGCCAAGTCAGGGGGATCACTGAAGCTTTCTTT; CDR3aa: CASSQVRGITEAFF
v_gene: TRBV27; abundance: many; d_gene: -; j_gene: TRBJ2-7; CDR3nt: TGTGCCAGCAGTTTCCGCCTAGGTGGGGCGTACGAGCAGTACTTC; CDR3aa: CASSFRLGGAYEQYF
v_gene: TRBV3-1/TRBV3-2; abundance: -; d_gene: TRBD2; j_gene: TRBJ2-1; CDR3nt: TGTGCCAGCAGCCCAACTAGCGGGGGGGCTGAGCAGTTCTTC; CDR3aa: CASSPTSGGAEQFF
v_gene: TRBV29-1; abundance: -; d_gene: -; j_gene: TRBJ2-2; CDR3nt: TGCAGCGTTGACGCGGTGAACACCGGGGAGCTGTTTTTT; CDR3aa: CSVDAVNTGELFF
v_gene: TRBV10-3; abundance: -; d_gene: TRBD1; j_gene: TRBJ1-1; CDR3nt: TGTGCCATCAGTTCGGGACAGACAACCACTGAAGCTTTCTTT; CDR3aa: CAISSGQTTTEAFF
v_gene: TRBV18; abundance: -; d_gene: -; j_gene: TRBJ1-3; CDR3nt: TGTGCCAGCTCGGCAGCAGCACAGTCCAAGAATTCTGGAAACACCATATATTTT; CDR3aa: CASSAAAQSKNSGNTIYF